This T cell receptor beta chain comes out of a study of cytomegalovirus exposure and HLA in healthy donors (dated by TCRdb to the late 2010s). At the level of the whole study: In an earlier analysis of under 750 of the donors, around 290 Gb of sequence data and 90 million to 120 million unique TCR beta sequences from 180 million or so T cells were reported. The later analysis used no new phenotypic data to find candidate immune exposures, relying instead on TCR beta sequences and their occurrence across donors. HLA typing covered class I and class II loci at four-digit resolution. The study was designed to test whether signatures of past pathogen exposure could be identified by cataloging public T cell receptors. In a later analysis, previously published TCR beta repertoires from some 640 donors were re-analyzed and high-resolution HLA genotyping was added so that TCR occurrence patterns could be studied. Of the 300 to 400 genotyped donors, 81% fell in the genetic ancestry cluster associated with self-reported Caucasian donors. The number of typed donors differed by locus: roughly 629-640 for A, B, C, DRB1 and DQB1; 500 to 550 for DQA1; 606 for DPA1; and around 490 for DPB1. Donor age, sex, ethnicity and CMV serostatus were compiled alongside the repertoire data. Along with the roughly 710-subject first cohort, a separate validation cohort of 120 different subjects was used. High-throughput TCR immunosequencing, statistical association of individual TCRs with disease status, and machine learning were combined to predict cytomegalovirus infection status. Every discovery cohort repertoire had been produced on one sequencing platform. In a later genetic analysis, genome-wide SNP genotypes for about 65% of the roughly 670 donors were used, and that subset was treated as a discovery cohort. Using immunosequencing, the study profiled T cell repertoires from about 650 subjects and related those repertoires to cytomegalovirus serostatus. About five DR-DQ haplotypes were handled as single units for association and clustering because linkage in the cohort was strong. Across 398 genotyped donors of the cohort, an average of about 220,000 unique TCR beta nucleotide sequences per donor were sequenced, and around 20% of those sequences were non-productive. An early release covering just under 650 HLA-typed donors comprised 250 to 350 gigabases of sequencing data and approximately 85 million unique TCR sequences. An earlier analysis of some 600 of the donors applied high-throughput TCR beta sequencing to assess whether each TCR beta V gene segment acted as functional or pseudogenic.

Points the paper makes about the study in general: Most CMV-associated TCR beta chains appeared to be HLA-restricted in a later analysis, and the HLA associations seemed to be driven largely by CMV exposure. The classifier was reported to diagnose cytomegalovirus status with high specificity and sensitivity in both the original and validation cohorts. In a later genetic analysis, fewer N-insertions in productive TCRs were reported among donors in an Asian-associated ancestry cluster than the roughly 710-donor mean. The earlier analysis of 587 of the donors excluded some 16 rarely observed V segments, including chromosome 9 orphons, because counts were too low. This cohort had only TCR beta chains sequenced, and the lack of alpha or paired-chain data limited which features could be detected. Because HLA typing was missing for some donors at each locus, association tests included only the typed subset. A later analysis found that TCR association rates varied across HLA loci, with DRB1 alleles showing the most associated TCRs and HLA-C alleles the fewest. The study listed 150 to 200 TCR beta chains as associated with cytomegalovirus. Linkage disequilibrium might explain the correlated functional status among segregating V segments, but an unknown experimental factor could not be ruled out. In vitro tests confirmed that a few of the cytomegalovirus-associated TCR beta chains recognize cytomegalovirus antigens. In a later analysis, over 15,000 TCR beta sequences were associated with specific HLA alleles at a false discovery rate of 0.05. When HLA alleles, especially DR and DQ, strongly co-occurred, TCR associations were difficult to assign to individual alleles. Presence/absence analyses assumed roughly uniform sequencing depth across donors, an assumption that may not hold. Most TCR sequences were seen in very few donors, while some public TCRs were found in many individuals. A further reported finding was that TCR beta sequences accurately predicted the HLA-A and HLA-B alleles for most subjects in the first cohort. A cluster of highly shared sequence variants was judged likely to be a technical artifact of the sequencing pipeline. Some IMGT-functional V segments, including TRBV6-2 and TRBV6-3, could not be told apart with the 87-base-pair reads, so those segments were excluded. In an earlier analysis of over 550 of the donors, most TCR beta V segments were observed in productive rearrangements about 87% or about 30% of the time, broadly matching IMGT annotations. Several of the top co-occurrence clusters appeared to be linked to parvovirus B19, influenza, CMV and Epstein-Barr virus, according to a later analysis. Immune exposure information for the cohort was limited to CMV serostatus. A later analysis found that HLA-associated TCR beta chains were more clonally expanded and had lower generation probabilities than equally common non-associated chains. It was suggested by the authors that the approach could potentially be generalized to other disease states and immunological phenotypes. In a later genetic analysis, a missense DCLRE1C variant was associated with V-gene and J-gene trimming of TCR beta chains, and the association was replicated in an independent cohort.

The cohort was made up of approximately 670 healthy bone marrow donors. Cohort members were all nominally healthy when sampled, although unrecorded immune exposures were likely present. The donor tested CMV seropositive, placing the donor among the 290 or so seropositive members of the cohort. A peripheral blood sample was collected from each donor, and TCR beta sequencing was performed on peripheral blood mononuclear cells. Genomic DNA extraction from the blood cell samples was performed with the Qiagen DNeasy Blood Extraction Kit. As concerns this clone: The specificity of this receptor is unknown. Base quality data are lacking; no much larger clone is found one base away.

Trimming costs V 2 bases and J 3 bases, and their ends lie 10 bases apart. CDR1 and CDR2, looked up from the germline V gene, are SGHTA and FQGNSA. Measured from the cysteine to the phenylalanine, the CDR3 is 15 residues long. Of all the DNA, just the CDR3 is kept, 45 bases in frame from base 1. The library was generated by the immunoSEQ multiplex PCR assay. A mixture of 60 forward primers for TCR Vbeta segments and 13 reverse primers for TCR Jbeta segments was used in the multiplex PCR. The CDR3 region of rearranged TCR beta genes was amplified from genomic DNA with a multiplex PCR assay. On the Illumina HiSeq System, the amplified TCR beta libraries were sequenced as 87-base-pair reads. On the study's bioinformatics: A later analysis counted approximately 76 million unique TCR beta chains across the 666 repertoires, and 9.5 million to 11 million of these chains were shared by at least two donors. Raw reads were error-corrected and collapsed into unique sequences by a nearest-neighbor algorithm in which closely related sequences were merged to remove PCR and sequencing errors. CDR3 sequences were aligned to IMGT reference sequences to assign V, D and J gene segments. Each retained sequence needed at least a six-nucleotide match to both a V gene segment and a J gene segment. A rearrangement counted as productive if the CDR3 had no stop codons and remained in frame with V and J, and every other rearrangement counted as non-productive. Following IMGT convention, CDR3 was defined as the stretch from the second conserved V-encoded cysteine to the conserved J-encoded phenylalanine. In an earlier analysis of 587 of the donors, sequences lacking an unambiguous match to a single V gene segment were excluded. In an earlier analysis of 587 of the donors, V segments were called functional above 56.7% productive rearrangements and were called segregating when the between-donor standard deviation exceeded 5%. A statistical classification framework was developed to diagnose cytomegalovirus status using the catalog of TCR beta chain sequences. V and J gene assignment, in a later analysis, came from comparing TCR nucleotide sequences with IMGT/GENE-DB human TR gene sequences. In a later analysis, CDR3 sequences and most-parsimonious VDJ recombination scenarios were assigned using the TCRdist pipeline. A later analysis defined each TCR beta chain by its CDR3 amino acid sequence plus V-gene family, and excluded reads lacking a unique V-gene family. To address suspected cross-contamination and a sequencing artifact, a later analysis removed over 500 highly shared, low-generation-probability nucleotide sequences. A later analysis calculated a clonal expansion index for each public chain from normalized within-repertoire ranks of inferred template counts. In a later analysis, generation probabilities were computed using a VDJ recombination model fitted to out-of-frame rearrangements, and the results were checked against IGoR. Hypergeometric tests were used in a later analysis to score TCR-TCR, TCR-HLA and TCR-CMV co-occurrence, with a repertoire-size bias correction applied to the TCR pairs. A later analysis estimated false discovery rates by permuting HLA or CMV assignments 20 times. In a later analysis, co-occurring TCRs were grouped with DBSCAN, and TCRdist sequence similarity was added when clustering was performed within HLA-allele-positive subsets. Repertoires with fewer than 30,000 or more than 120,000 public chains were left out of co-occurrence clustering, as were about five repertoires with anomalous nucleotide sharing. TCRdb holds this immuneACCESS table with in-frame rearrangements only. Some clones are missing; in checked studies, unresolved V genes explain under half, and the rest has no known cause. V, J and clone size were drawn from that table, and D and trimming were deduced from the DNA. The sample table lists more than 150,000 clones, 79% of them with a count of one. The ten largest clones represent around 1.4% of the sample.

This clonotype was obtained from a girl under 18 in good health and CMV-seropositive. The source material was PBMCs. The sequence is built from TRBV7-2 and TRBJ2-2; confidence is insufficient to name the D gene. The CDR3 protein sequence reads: CASSLPSRYTGELFF. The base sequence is TGTGCCAGCAGCTTACCTTCACGGTACACCGGGGAGCTGTTTTTT.